These 6 T cell receptor beta chains came from one sample sequenced in a study of control samples from healthy donors and cancer patients (dated by TCRdb to the early 2020s). Library preparation used the immunoSEQ multiplex PCR assay. The source is immuneACCESS, and TCRdb retained only in-frame sequences with V and J called. Part of the clones is not carried over; for the studies checked, unresolved V genes explain less than half of this, and the remainder is unexplained. The sample records 90,000 or so clones, 86% of which are singletons. The top ten hold roughly 1.3% of the sample. Input material: blood. These receptors all stem from a woman between 45 and 60 years old in good health.

The sample holds many counts of this clone. The V and J genes are TRBV4-1 and TRBJ1-2; the match to TRBD1 covers 7 bases. V shed 1 base and J 0 bases; nucleotides not matched to a gene: 11. CDR1 and CDR2 (germline): MGHRA, YSYEKL. CDR3 length: 18 amino acids. The CDR3 coding sequence is TGCGCCAGCAGCCAAGTGTTAGACAGGGAGGTCGCTAACTATGGCTACACCTTC. As protein: CASSQVLDREVANYGYTF.

The DNA for the CDR3 is TGTGCCATCAGTGAGTCACAGGGTATTAACACTGAAGCTTTCTTT. Protein product: CAISESQGINTEAFF. The chain combines TRBV10-3 with TRBJ1-1, with D possibly being TRBD1 (6 bases). The V end was cut by 0 bases, the J end by 2 bases, with 10 bases between. Germline lookup yields CDR1 ENHRY and CDR2 SYGVKD. The CDR3 loop spans 15 amino acids.

The chain carries TRBV19 and TRBJ2-7; no clear D gene. Germline lookup yields CDR1 LNHDA and CDR2 SQIVND (reference sequence). There are 14 residues in the CDR3. Trimming removed 6 bases from V and 3 bases from J, with 15 bases in between. The CDR3 coding sequence is TGTGCCAGTAGATCGACCTTGCGGAACTACGAGCAGTACTTC. Translation gives CASRSTLRNYEQYF.

The chain is built from TRBV12-3 or TRBV12-4 and TRBJ1-5; no clear D gene. The ends were cut back, 3 bases at V and 6 bases at J, with 6 bases in the middle. This CDR3 has 12 residues. The CDR3 is CASSFGGQPQHF. As DNA, the CDR3 is TGTGCCAGCAGTTTCGGAGGTCAGCCCCAGCATTTT.

A note on this clone: The junction does not match germline at one end; this may be a read error. This rearrangement joins TRBV9 to TRBJ2-1; the match to TRBD2 covers 8 bases. The V gene's germline CDR1 is SGDLS and CDR2 YYNGEE. This CDR3 is built from 15 residues. The CDR3 nucleotides are TGTGCCCGCAGCGTAGGGGCGGGGGGTAACAATGAGCAGTTCTTC. Translation: CARSVGAGGNNEQFF.

The V call is TRBV5-4, the J call TRBJ1-5, with D perhaps matching TRBD1 (5 bases). Germline values: CDR1 SGHNT, CDR2 YYREEE (reference sequence). Trimming removed 4 bases at V and 2 bases at J, with 7 bases between. This CDR3 spans 13 amino acids. For the CDR3, the DNA is TGTGCCAGCAGCCGGGGGGGCAATCAGCCCCAGCATTTT. Protein product: CASSRGGNQPQHF.